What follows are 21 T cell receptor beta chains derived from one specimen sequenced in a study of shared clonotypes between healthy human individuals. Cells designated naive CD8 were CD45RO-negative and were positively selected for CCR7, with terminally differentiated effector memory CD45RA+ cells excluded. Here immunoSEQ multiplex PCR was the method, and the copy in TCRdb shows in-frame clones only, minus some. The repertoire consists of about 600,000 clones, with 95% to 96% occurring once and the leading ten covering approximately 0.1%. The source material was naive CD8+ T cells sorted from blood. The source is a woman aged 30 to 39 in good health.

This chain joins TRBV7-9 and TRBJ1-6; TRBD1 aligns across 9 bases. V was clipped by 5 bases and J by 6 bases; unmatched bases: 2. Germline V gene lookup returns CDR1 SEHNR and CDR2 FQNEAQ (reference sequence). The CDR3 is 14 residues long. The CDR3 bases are TGTGCCAGCAGCACGGGACAGGGTAATTCACCCCTCCACTTT. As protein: CASSTGQGNSPLHF.

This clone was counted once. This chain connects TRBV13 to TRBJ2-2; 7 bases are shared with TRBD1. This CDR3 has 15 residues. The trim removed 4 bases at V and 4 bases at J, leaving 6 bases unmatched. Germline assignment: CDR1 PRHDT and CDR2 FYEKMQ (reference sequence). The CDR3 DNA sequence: TGTGCCAGCAGCTCGGGACAGCAGAGCACCGGGGAGCTGTTTTTT. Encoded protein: CASSSGQQSTGELFF.

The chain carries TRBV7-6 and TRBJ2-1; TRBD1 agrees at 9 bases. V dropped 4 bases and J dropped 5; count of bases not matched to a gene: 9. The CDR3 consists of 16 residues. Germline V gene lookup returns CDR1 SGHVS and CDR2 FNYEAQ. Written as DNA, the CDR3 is TGTGCCAGCAGCTCATTGGACAGGGGCTACAACAATGAGCAGTTCTTC. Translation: CASSSLDRGYNNEQFF.

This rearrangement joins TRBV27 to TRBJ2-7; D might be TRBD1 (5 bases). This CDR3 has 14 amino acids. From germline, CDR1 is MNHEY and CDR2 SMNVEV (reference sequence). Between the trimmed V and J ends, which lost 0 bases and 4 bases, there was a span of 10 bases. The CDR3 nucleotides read TGTGCCAGCAGTTTATCCTCGGACATGTACGAGCAGTACTTC. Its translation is CASSLSSDMYEQYF.

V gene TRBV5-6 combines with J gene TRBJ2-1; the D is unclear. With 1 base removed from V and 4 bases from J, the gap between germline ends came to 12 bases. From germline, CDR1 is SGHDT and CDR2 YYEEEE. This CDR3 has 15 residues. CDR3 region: CASSLLSLVYNEQFF. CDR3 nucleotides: TGTGCCAGCAGCTTGCTCTCCCTAGTGTACAATGAGCAGTTCTTC.

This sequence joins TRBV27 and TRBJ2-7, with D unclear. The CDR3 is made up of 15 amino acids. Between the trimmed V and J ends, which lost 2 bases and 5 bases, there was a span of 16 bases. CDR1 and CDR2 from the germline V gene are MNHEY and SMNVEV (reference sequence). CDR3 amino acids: CASSLGSFEGNEQYF. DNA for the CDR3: TGTGCCAGCAGTTTAGGCTCGTTCGAAGGGAACGAGCAGTACTTC.

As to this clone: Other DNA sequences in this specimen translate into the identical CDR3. The CDR3 loop is CASSPGLAGYEQYF. The CDR3 DNA is TGTGCCAGCAGTCCAGGACTAGCGGGCTACGAGCAGTACTTC. The chain has TRBV28 and TRBJ2-7; TRBD2 matches 11 bases. The germline V gene encodes CDR1 MDHEN and CDR2 SYDVKM. The V gene end was trimmed by 5 bases and the J gene end by 3 bases; junction bases not matched to a gene: 3. The CDR3 totals 14 residues.

CDR3 DNA: TGTGCCTGGACCCCAAGGGTAAGGACCGGGGAGCTGTTTTTT. Amino acids: CAWTPRVRTGELFF. The chain employs TRBV30 and TRBJ2-2, with unresolved D. Trimming pared 4 bases from V and 5 bases from J, leaving 14 bases between. The CDR3 is made up of 14 amino acids. Germline CDR1 GTSNPN, CDR2 SVGIG (reference sequence).

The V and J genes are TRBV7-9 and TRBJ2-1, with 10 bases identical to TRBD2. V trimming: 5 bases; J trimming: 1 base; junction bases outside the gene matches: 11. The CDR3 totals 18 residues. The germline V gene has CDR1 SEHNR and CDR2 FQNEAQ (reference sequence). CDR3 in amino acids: CASSPRSGRAQSYNEQFF. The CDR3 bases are TGTGCCAGCAGCCCCAGGAGCGGGAGGGCCCAATCCTACAATGAGCAGTTCTTC.

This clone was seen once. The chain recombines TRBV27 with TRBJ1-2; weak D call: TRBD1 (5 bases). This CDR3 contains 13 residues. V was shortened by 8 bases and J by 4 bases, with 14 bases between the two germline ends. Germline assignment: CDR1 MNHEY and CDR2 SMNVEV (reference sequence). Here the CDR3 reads CASRRDGGYGYTF. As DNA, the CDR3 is TGTGCCAGCCGCCGGGACGGTGGCTATGGCTACACCTTC.

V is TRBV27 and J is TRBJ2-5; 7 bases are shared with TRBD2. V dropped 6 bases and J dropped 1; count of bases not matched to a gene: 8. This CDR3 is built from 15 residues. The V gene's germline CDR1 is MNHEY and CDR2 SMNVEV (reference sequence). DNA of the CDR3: TGTGCCAGCAGCCCGACTAGCTACTCCCAAGAGACCCAGTACTTC. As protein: CASSPTSYSQETQYF.

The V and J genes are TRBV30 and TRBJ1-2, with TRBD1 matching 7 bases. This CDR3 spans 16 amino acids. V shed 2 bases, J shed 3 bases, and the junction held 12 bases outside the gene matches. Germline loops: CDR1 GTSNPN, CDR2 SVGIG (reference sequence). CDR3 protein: CAWSRTTGVFDYGYTF. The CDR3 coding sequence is TGTGCCTGGAGTCGGACTACAGGGGTATTCGACTATGGCTACACCTTC. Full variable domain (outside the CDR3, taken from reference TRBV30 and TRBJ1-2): SQTIHQWPATLVQPVGSPLSLECTVEGTSNPNLYWYRQAAGRGLQLLFYSVGIGQISSEVPQNLSASRPQDRQFILSSKKLLLSDSGFYLCAWSRTTGVFDYGYTFGSGTRLTVV.

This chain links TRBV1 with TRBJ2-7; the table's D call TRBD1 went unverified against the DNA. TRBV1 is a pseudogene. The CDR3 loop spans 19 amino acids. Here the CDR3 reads CTSSQDRTRPGTGAYEQYF. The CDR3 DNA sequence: TGCACCAGCAGCCAAGATAGGACGCGCCCGGGGACAGGGGCCTACGAGCAGTACTTC.

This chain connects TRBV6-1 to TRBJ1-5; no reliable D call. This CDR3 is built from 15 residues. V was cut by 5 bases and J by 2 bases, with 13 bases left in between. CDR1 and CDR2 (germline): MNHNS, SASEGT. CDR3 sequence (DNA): TGTGCCAGCAGTCATGAGGTTGGGGGCAATCAGCCCCAGCATTTT. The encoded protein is CASSHEVGGNQPQHF.

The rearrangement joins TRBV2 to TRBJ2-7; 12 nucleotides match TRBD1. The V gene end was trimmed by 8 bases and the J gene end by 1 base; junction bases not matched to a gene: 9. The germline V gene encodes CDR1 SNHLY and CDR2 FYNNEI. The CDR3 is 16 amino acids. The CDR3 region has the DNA TGTGCCAGCTATCCCCCGGGACAGGGGGCATCCTACGAGCAGTACTTC. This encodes CASYPPGQGASYEQYF.

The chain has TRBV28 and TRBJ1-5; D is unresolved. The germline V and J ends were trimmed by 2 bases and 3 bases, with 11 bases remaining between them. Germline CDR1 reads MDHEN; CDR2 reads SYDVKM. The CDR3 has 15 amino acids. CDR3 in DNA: TGTGCCAGCAGTTTACCGCCAGTTATCAATCAGCCCCAGCATTTT. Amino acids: CASSLPPVINQPQHF.

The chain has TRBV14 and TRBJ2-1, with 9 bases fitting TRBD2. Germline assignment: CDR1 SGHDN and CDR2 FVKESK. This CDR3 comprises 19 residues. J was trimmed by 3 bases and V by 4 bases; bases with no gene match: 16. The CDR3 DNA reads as TGTGCCAGCAGCCCCTCAACCGATTATAGCGGGAGAGACTACAATGAGCAGTTCTTC. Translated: CASSPSTDYSGRDYNEQFF.

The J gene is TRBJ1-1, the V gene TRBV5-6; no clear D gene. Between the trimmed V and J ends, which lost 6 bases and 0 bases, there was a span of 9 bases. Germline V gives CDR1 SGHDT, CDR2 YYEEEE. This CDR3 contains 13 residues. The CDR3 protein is CASKGRMNTEAFF. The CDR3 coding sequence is TGTGCCAGCAAGGGCAGAATGAACACTGAAGCTTTCTTT.

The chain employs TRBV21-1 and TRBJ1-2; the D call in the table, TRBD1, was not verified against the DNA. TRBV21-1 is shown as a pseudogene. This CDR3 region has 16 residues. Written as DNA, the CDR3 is TGTGCCAGCAGCAAAGTGACAGAACCAACTAACTATGGCTACACCTTC. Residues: CASSKVTEPTNYGYTF.

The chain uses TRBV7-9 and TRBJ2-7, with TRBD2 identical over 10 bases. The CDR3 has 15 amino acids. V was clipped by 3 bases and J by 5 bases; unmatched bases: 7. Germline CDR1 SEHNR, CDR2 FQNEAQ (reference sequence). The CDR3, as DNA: TGTGCCAGCAGCTTGACTGGGCTAGCGGGAGACGAGCAGTACTTC. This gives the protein CASSLTGLAGDEQYF.

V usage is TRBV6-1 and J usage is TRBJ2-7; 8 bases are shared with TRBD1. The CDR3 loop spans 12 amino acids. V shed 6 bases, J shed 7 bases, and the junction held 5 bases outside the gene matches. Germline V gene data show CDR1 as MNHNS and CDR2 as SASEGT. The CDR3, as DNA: TGTGCCAGCAGGGGGGACAGGTTTGAGCAGTACTTC. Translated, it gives CASRGDRFEQYF.